This T cell receptor (beta chain) emerged from a study of T cells in Graves' hyperthyroidism and ophthalmopathy. The study, taken as a whole, reports: Also found in blood were most expanded thyroid clonotypes above 0.001. Model-based prediction identified ophthalmopathy a median roughly 5.9 months prior to its onset.

Amplified TCR beta CDR3 regions came from RNA transcripts. The HTBI primer set served for first-round RT-PCR of the TCR CDR3. TCRdb independently ran MiXCR on the multiplex PCR reads; one entry per CDR3 protein. The sample contains around 700,000 distinct CDR3 sequences, 18% of which appear only once. About this clonotype: As yet, its antigen is unknown.

The CDR3 is 12 amino acids. V lost 8 bases, J lost 4 bases, and 4 bases stayed unmatched. Per the germline V gene, CDR1 is LGHDT and CDR2 is YNNKEL (reference sequence). The V gene is TRBV3-1, the J gene TRBJ1-2, with 7 bases that match TRBD1. This clonotype was obtained from a woman in her fifties or sixties with Graves' hyperthyroidism that later progressed to Graves' ophthalmopathy. Sequenced material: blood. CDR3 region: CASQTGSYGYTF. The CDR3 nucleotides read TGTGCCAGCCAGACAGGGAGCTATGGCTACACCTTC. Filled out from reference TRBV3-1 and TRBJ1-2, the complete variable domain reads DTAVSQTPKYLVTQMGNDKSIKCEQNLGHDTMYWYKQDSKKFLKIMFSYNNKELIINETVPNRFSPKSPDKAHLNLHINSLELGDSAVYFCASQTGSYGYTFGSGTRLTVV.